Each of the 9 T cell receptor beta chains below was sequenced from the same sample in a study of T cells in localized non-small cell lung cancer. The assay was immunoSEQ multiplex PCR, and TCRdb's table has in-frame clones only and misses some. The sample lists tens of thousands of clones, around 81% occurring once. Here the sequenced sample was peripheral blood, taken before any cancer treatment. The receptors derive from a female donor older than 55 with stage I lung adenocarcinoma.

The chain combines TRBV5-4 with TRBJ1-1, with D tentatively TRBD1 (6 bases). V gave up 0 bases and J gave up 0 bases, with 18 bases separating them. The germline gives CDR1 SGHNT, CDR2 YYREEE (reference sequence). The CDR3 is 18 residues long. CDR3 coding DNA: TGTGCCAGCAGCTTGGTTGGGCAGGGGTTAAATTTGAACACTGAAGCTTTCTTT. Encoded protein: CASSLVGQGLNLNTEAFF.

This clone was found a few times. J is TRBJ1-1 and V is TRBV6-5; D might be TRBD1 (6 bases). The germline V gene has CDR1 MNHEY and CDR2 SVGAGI. The length of the CDR3 is 15 residues. Trimming pared 0 bases from V and 7 bases from J, leaving 15 bases between. The CDR3 protein is CASSYSIQGLHEAFF. The CDR3 nucleotides are TGTGCCAGCAGTTACTCGATTCAGGGGCTCCATGAAGCTTTCTTT.

This chain connects TRBV6-5 to TRBJ1-5, with unresolved D. Deletions cut 8 bases from V and 4 bases from J, with 15 bases between. In germline, CDR1 is MNHEY, CDR2 SVGAGI. This CDR3 comprises 14 residues. The CDR3 is CASLSWRPNQPQHF. The DNA for the CDR3 is TGTGCCAGCTTGAGTTGGAGACCAAATCAGCCCCAGCATTTT.

V usage is TRBV27 and J usage is TRBJ1-5; D unclear. V shed 2 bases and J shed 7 bases, with 9 bases lying between them. Germline CDR1 reads MNHEY; CDR2 reads SMNVEV (reference sequence). CDR3 length equals 13 residues. The CDR3 is CASSLEAGQPQHF. The CDR3 DNA is TGTGCCAGCAGTTTAGAGGCTGGGCAGCCCCAGCATTTT.

For this clone: The junction departs from germline at one end; a sequencing error may be responsible. The chain links TRBV7-7 to TRBJ2-3; TRBD2 matches 8 bases. CDR1 and CDR2 from the germline V gene are SSHAT and FNYEAQ (reference sequence). The length of the CDR3 is 16 residues. The CDR3 DNA follows: TGTGCTAGCAGCTTAAGTCGGAGCGGGGGTGCAGATACGCAGTATTTT. Protein product: CASSLSRSGGADTQYF.

The chain joins TRBV9 to TRBJ2-7; D not resolved. V lost 0 bases and J 1 base, leaving 8 bases between the germline ends. This CDR3 has 14 residues. The germline CDR1 and CDR2 sequences are SGDLS and YYNGEE. Here the CDR3 reads CASSVDAVSYEQYF. Written as DNA, the CDR3 is TGTGCCAGCAGCGTAGATGCCGTATCCTACGAGCAGTACTTC.

This clone was counted once. This rearrangement joins TRBV5-6 to TRBJ1-3, with 7 bases matching TRBD2. The J call may not be correct, given that the DNA end is closer to TRBJ2-2. The germline CDR1 and CDR2 sequences are SGHDT and YYEEEE. The CDR3 extends over 17 amino acids. The CDR3 here is CASSTLGWEGNTGELFF. CDR3 coding DNA: TGTGCCAGCAGCACCCTGGGCTGGGAGGGGAACACCGGGGAGCTGTTTTTT.

CDR3 bases: TGCGCCAGCAGGGGATGGGAAGGGACGGGCACAGATACGCAGTATTTT. Amino acids: CASRGWEGTGTDTQYF. The V and J genes are TRBV5-1 and TRBJ2-3, with D perhaps TRBD1 or TRBD2 (5 bases each). The CDR3 contains 16 residues. The germline V gene encodes CDR1 SGHRS and CDR2 YFSETQ. The V end lost 5 bases, the J end lost 1 base, and 17 bases lay between the germline ends.

The chain uses TRBV2 and TRBJ1-2; 8 nucleotides align to TRBD1. The CDR3 contains 19 residues. Per the germline V gene, CDR1 is SNHLY and CDR2 is FYNNEI. V lost 2 bases and J lost 0; bases outside the gene matches: 14. CDR3 protein: CASSEQPWDRIASNYGYTF. CDR3 in DNA: TGTGCCAGCAGTGAACAACCTTGGGACAGGATTGCCTCTAACTATGGCTACACCTTC.